The 11 T cell receptor beta chains in this list originate from one sample, sequenced in a study of T cell clonality in common variable immunodeficiency. Repertoires were generated with immunoSEQ multiplex PCR, while TCRdb's copy carries only in-frame clones and drops some. The record shows tens of thousands of clones for this sample, with no singletons present. The sequenced sample was peripheral blood mononuclear cells. Every receptor here comes from a person aged 18-70 years in good health.

This clone was observed at least ten times. The read ends 3 residues before the CDR3 terminus; that terminus is restored from the germline J gene. The chain recombines TRBV19 with TRBJ1-2; D gene unclear. CDR3 length equals 15 residues. Germline CDR1 is LNHDA and CDR2 is SQIVND (reference sequence). Trimming cost V 2 bases and J 4 bases, with 14 bases left between them. The CDR3 sequence: CASSISGYTSYGYTF. CDR3 bases read: TGTGCCAGTAGTATATCGGGTTATACCAGCTATGGC.

This clone appeared many times. CDR3 loop: CASSLEVASPEQYF. CDR3 DNA, as far as it was read: TGCGCCAGCAGCTTGGAGGTGGCTTCTCCCGAG. The chain links TRBV5-1 to TRBJ2-7, with no clear D. The observed sequence ends 3 residues before the CDR3 terminus, with the missing tail filled in from the germline J gene. Germline loops: CDR1 SGHRS, CDR2 YFSETQ. The ends were cut back, 0 bases at V and 6 bases at J, with 13 bases in the middle. This CDR3 contains 14 residues.

This clone was counted at least ten times. The read finishes 3 residues shy of the CDR3 end, and the germline J gene is used to complete it. The V gene is TRBV7-8, the J gene TRBJ2-7; 8 bases are a match to TRBD2. Germline values: CDR1 SGHVS, CDR2 FQNEAQ. CDR3 length equals 14 residues. V dropped 5 bases and J dropped 3; count of bases not matched to a gene: 6. The CDR3 region is CASSLKSGSYEQYF. The part of the CDR3 DNA that was read is TGTGCCAGCAGCCTAAAGAGCGGGAGCTACGAG.

The table lists this clone with many counts. The read terminates 3 residues ahead of where the CDR3 ends, so the germline J gene completes it. The rearrangement joins TRBV18 to TRBJ1-1, with 7 positions matching TRBD1. This CDR3 is built from 14 residues. CDR1 KGHSH and CDR2 LQKENI come from the germline V gene. The ends lost 3 bases at V and 0 bases at J; junction bases unmatched: 1. The CDR3 reads CASSPTGLNTEAFF. The sequenced part of the CDR3 DNA is TGTGCCAGCTCACCGACAGGGCTGAACACTGAA.

This clone was picked up many times. Read sequence stops 3 residues before the CDR3 end, and the germline J gene provides the missing end. The rearrangement joins TRBV4-2 to TRBJ2-6, with 12 bases lining up with TRBD1. Germline CDR1 is LGHNA and CDR2 is YNFKEQ. After removal of 4 bases from V and 4 bases from J, the junction contained 8 bases not matched to a gene. The CDR3 totals 18 residues. Incomplete CDR3 DNA: TGTGCCAGCAGCCCCGAGGGGGACAGGGGGCAAGGGGCCAACGTC. As protein: CASSPEGDRGQGANV. The whole CDR3 sequence reads CASSPEGDRGQGANVLTF.

Ten or more counts support this clone. Read data end 3 residues before the CDR3 end; the end is taken from the germline J gene. The J gene is TRBJ1-1, the V gene TRBV9; 12 bases line up with TRBD1. This CDR3 is built from 14 residues. Germline trimming cut 4 bases from V and 7 bases from J; bases unmatched to any gene: 5. Germline-derived CDR1 and CDR2 are SGDLS and YYNGEE. The CDR3 bases that were read are TGTGCCAGCAGCATCGGGACAGGGGGCAATGAA. It encodes CASSIGTGGNE. The whole CDR3 protein is CASSIGTGGNEAFF.

This clone was counted ten times or more. The CDR3 is cut off 3 residues early in the read; its end comes from the germline J gene. The genes are TRBV5-1 and TRBJ1-2; the match to TRBD1 covers 10 bases. Germline V gives CDR1 SGHRS, CDR2 YFSETQ. This CDR3 comprises 15 residues. Germline trimming cut 3 bases from V and 6 bases from J; bases unmatched to any gene: 8. CDR3 sequence reads: CASSWEGQGSDGYTF. The CDR3 bases that were read are TGCGCCAGCAGCTGGGAGGGACAGGGGTCGGATGGC.

This clone was seen a few times. Read coverage stops 3 residues before the CDR3 terminus; the germline J gene supplies the remainder. This sequence joins TRBV2 and TRBJ2-3, with 13 bases that match TRBD2. The CDR3 spans 16 residues. In germline, CDR1 is SNHLY, CDR2 FYNNEI. The CDR3 sequence is CASSERLAGGVETQYF. The CDR3 bases that were read are TGTGCCAGCAGTGAAAGACTAGCGGGGGGCGTGGAGACG.

This clone was seen repeatedly, ten times or more. The CDR3 sequence is CASSQSPLSVGGRNEQFF. Incomplete CDR3 DNA: TGCGCCAGCAGCCAATCGCCCCTGAGCGTGGGGGGAAGGAATGAG. The chain links TRBV4-1 to TRBJ2-1; D perhaps matches TRBD2 (6 bases). The read terminates 3 residues before the CDR3 end, so the remaining end is supplied by the germline J gene. The germline CDR1 and CDR2 sequences are MGHRA and YSYEKL. The V end was cut by 2 bases, the J end by 7 bases, with 24 bases between. The CDR3 sequence is 18 residues long.

This clone was seen ten or more times. The CDR3 goes on 3 residues after the read ends, and that part is filled in from the germline J gene. This rearrangement joins TRBV30 to TRBJ1-2; 9 nucleotides agree with TRBD1. The germline CDR1 and CDR2 sequences are GTSNPN and SVGIG (reference sequence). V lost 2 bases to trimming and J lost 7 bases; unmatched junction nucleotides: 11. The CDR3 is 15 amino acids. The CDR3 DNA, read in part, is TGTGCCTGGAGTCCAACGGGACAGGGCATCGGTGGC. Its translation: CAWSPTGQGIGG. Given in full, the CDR3 is CAWSPTGQGIGGYTF.

In its sample, this clone was seen many times. The read ends 3 residues shy of where the CDR3 ends; the end is completed using the germline J gene. This rearrangement joins TRBV30 to TRBJ1-2; TRBD1 agrees at 11 bases. The length of the CDR3 is 14 residues. Per germline, CDR1 GTSNPN and CDR2 SVGIG (reference sequence). J was trimmed by 5 bases and V by 3 bases; bases with no gene match: 5. The sequenced part of the CDR3 DNA is TGTGCCTGGAGACTAGGGACAGGGGGATATGGC. This codes for CAWRLGTGGYG. The full CDR3 protein reads CAWRLGTGGYGYTF.